A single sample gave rise to the 26 T cell receptor beta chains below, sequenced in a study of blood T cell repertoires in COVID-19. TCRdb's copy holds only in-frame clones and misses some; the assay was immunoSEQ multiplex PCR. The sample comprises 650,000 to 800,000 clones, around 89% of which are singletons, and 0.2% to 0.3% rests with the top ten. Sequenced sample: peripheral blood. These receptors were collected from a woman between 18 and 30 years old with acute or convalescent COVID-19.

The rearrangement joins TRBV27 to TRBJ2-7; 10 bases map to TRBD2. Germline V gene lookup returns CDR1 MNHEY and CDR2 SMNVEV (reference sequence). This CDR3 spans 14 amino acids. The junction had 5 bases not matched to a gene; V was cut back by 3 bases and J by 6 bases. The CDR3 sequence is CASSFLAGVREQYF. The CDR3 DNA follows: TGTGCCAGCAGTTTTCTAGCGGGGGTTCGCGAGCAGTACTTC.

The rearrangement uses TRBV9 and TRBJ2-1, with 8 bases that match TRBD1. Germline CDR1 SGDLS, CDR2 YYNGEE. V lost 4 bases, J lost 0 bases, and 6 bases stayed unmatched. The CDR3 has 16 residues. The CDR3 DNA reads as TGTGCCAGCAGCCCCCGGACAGGGAGCTCCTACAATGAGCAGTTCTTC. It codes for CASSPRTGSSYNEQFF.

The chain links TRBV5-1 to TRBJ2-1; D perhaps matches TRBD1 (6 bases). The V and J ends lost 3 bases and 0 bases respectively, with 10 bases between them. Per the germline V gene, CDR1 is SGHRS and CDR2 is YFSETQ. The CDR3 runs to 15 residues. Here the CDR3 reads CASSSPGHSYNEQFF. CDR3 nucleotides: TGCGCCAGCAGCTCGCCGGGACACTCCTACAATGAGCAGTTCTTC.

This chain links TRBV7-6 with TRBJ2-2; unclear D gene. Deletions cut 5 bases from V and 7 bases from J, with 14 bases between. This CDR3 comprises 14 residues. Per germline, CDR1 SGHVS and CDR2 FNYEAQ. CDR3 loop: CASSASNSIGELFF. DNA of the CDR3: TGTGCCAGCAGCGCCTCCAATAGTATCGGGGAGCTGTTTTTT.

The CDR3 here is CASSQDSAPGRPYYEQYF. CDR3 nucleotide sequence: TGTGCCAGCAGCCAAGATTCCGCGCCCGGCAGGCCATACTACGAGCAGTACTTC. The J gene is TRBJ2-7, the V gene TRBV3-1 (or the pseudogene TRBV3-2); no definite D call. The germline V gene encodes CDR1 LGHDT and CDR2 YNNKEL (reference sequence). The CDR3 covers 18 residues. Trimming took off 0 bases at V and 3 bases at J, with 21 bases between the two ends.

The CDR3 is CASSSGSGAYEQYF. In nucleotides, the CDR3 is TGTGCCAGCAGTAGTGGCAGCGGGGCCTACGAGCAGTACTTC. The chain joins TRBV6-6 to TRBJ2-7; 7 positions match TRBD2. Per the germline V gene, CDR1 is MNHNY and CDR2 is SVGAGI (reference sequence). The V segment lost 5 bases and the J segment 2 bases; nucleotides outside the gene matches: 6. The CDR3 spans 14 residues.

This sequence joins TRBV3-1 (or the pseudogene TRBV3-2) and TRBJ2-3; no clear D. Per the germline V gene, CDR1 is LGHDT and CDR2 is YNNKEL (reference sequence). Trimming left V 4 bases short and J 8 bases short, with 10 bases between. CDR3 length: 12 residues. CDR3 DNA sequence: TGTGCCAGCAGCCTTGCGCCAGGTACGCAGTATTTT. Its translation: CASSLAPGTQYF.

J is TRBJ1-5 and V is TRBV7-8; D not resolved. In germline, CDR1 is SGHVS, CDR2 FQNEAQ. The CDR3 has 18 amino acids. Trimming removed 1 base at V and 1 base at J, with 17 bases between. The CDR3 reads CASSLGKVHSGSNQPQHF. DNA for the CDR3: TGTGCCAGCAGCTTAGGAAAAGTTCATTCGGGGAGCAATCAGCCCCAGCATTTT. The complete variable domain, with remaining parts taken from reference TRBV7-8 and TRBJ1-5, reads GAGVSQSPRYKVAKRGQDVALRCDPISGHVSLFWYQQALGQGPEFLTYFQNEAQLDKSGLPSDRFFAERPEGSVSTLKIQRTQQEDSAVYLCASSLGKVHSGSNQPQHFGDGTRLSIL.

This chain uses TRBV27 with TRBJ1-5; 9 bases map to TRBD1. This CDR3 is built from 15 residues. Germline values: CDR1 MNHEY, CDR2 SMNVEV (reference sequence). With V trimmed by 5 bases and J by 2 bases, 4 bases remained unmatched. The CDR3 region is CASSQGQGGNQPQHF. CDR3 nucleotides: TGTGCCAGCAGTCAGGGACAGGGTGGCAATCAGCCCCAGCATTTT.

This clone was picked up one time. This chain links TRBV12-1 with TRBJ1-1. TRBV12-1 corresponds to a pseudogene. CDR3 size: 13 residues. The CDR3, as DNA: TGTGCCAGCAGCTTTGGCGCGGACACTGAAGCTTTCTTT. This gives the protein CASSFGADTEAFF.

This clone was detected once. This chain uses TRBV27 with TRBJ1-5; tentative D call: TRBD1 (6 bases). Germline CDR1 MNHEY, CDR2 SMNVEV (reference sequence). The CDR3 is 15 amino acids. V shed 6 bases and J shed 7 bases, with 19 bases lying between them. Here the CDR3 DNA reads TGTGCCAGCAGACAAGGGGGGGTCGGGGGACAGCCCCAGCATTTT. Protein: CASRQGGVGGQPQHF.

The rearrangement joins TRBV6-2 or TRBV6-3 to TRBJ1-5, with 10 bases that match TRBD1. This CDR3 is built from 19 residues. Germline loops: CDR1 MNHEY, CDR2 SVGEGT. With V trimmed by 5 bases and J by 7 bases, 20 bases remained unmatched. The CDR3 sequence is CASSPTTGTGEAGAQPQHF. The DNA of the CDR3 is TGTGCCAGCAGTCCCACTACCGGGACAGGGGAGGCCGGGGCACAGCCCCAGCATTTT.

The rearrangement links TRBV2 to TRBJ2-5; tentatively, D is TRBD2 (5 bases). Germline loops: CDR1 SNHLY, CDR2 FYNNEI. The V gene lost 8 bases and the J gene lost 2 bases, with 9 bases spanning the gap. The CDR3 is 12 residues long. CDR3 sequence reads: CASQRDQETQYF. Written as DNA, the CDR3 is TGTGCCAGCCAACGGGATCAAGAGACCCAGTACTTC.

The chain is built from TRBV7-9 and TRBJ1-1; D gene ambiguous. Between the trimmed V and J ends, which lost 0 bases and 7 bases, there was a span of 9 bases. The CDR3 runs 13 residues. CDR1 is SEHNR, CDR2 FQNEAQ, per germline (reference sequence). CDR3 DNA: TGTGCCAGCAGCTTAGCTAGTCGGGATGAAGCTTTCTTT. Translating it yields CASSLASRDEAFF.

The V call is TRBV19, the J call TRBJ2-3; D unresolved. CDR1 and CDR2 (germline): LNHDA, SQIVND (reference sequence). The V and J ends lost 3 bases and 3 bases respectively, with 7 bases between them. The CDR3 is made up of 13 amino acids. The CDR3 DNA follows: TGTGCCAGTAGTATTCTCCTGACAGATACGCAGTATTTT. Protein product: CASSILLTDTQYF.

The genes are TRBV4-2 and TRBJ1-1, with D uncertain. Germline CDR1 LGHNA, CDR2 YNFKEQ. The CDR3 contains 14 residues. Trimming took 7 bases from V and 6 from J, leaving 18 bases between them. CDR3 residues: CASTSGPQFPEAFF. As DNA, the CDR3 is TGTGCCAGCACTTCTGGTCCCCAGTTTCCTGAAGCTTTCTTT.

The rearrangement links TRBV5-1 to TRBJ2-3; 11 bases fit TRBD2. Germline V gene sequence: CDR1 SGHRS, CDR2 YFSETQ. After removal of 6 bases from V and 4 bases from J, the junction contained 10 bases not matched to a gene. The CDR3 loop spans 16 amino acids. Here the CDR3 reads CASNQAFSGGADTQYF. DNA of the CDR3: TGCGCCAGCAACCAAGCGTTTAGCGGGGGGGCAGATACGCAGTATTTT. The full variable domain, completed using reference TRBV5-1 and TRBJ2-3, is KAGVTQTPRYLIKTRGQQVTLSCSPISGHRSVSWYQQTPGQGLQFLFEYFSETQRNKGNFPGRFSGRQFSNSRSEMNVSTLELGDSALYLCASNQAFSGGADTQYFGPGTRLTVL.

V and J are TRBV5-5 and TRBJ2-2; 10 bases align to TRBD1. V was clipped by 4 bases and J by 5 bases; unmatched bases: 11. The CDR3 runs 17 residues. CDR1 is SGHKS, CDR2 YYEKEE, per germline (reference sequence). The CDR3 nucleotides read TGTGCCAGCAGCCGGAGCCGGGACAGGGGACTAACCGGGGAGCTGTTTTTT. Translation: CASSRSRDRGLTGELFF.

DNA for the CDR3: TGTGCCAGCAGCCACGGACAGGGTGACTATGGCTACACCTTC. The encoded protein is CASSHGQGDYGYTF. The gene calls are TRBV9 and TRBJ1-2; 8 bases match TRBD1. The V and J ends lost 4 bases and 3 bases, in that order; junction bases with no gene match: 5. This CDR3 has 14 amino acids. Germline loops: CDR1 SGDLS, CDR2 YYNGEE. Full variable domain (rest looked up from reference TRBV9 and TRBJ1-2): DSGVTQTPKHLITATGQRVTLRCSPRSGDLSVYWYQQSLDQGLQFLIQYYNGEERAKGNILERFSAQQFPDLHSELNLSSLELGDSALYFCASSHGQGDYGYTFGSGTRLTVV.

The chain uses TRBV4-3 and TRBJ1-5; the D is unclear. This CDR3 has 13 amino acids. V was shortened by 1 base and J by 4 bases, with 5 bases between the two germline ends. Germline V gene lookup returns CDR1 LGHNA and CDR2 YSLEER. CDR3 DNA sequence: TGCGCCAGCAGCCAAGCCCAGAATCAGCCCCAGCATTTT. This gives the protein CASSQAQNQPQHF.

The J gene is TRBJ2-5, the V gene TRBV10-3; the D gene is possibly TRBD2 (6 bases). From germline, CDR1 is ENHRY and CDR2 SYGVKD. The CDR3 loop spans 15 amino acids. The V and J ends lost 5 bases and 5 bases respectively, with 18 bases between them. CDR3 loop: CAISPGLPSRETQYF. In nucleotides, the CDR3 is TGTGCCATCAGTCCGGGACTCCCTAGTAGGGAGACCCAGTACTTC.

This chain links TRBV19 with TRBJ2-3; 8 bases fit TRBD1. Unmatched junction bases numbered 1, after V lost 5 bases and J lost 3 bases. Germline-derived CDR1 and CDR2 are LNHDA and SQIVND (reference sequence). The CDR3 sequence is 13 residues long. CDR3 nucleotide sequence: TGTGCCAGTAGTGACAGGGGAACAGATACGCAGTATTTT. Translating it yields CASSDRGTDTQYF.

The chain combines TRBV10-1 with TRBJ2-5, with D perhaps matching TRBD1 (5 bases). With 7 bases removed from V and 2 bases from J, the gap between germline ends came to 17 bases. In germline, CDR1 is WNHNN, CDR2 SYGVQD (reference sequence). The CDR3 is 15 residues long. Here the CDR3 reads CASTDLTGVQETQYF. The DNA for the CDR3 is TGCGCCAGCACGGATCTCACAGGCGTTCAAGAGACCCAGTACTTC.

Only one count was recorded for this clone. V is TRBV10-3 and J is TRBJ2-7; 8 positions agree with TRBD1. V shed 4 bases and J 4 bases; nucleotides not matched to a gene: 6. Germline V gene sequence: CDR1 ENHRY, CDR2 SYGVKD. This CDR3 has 14 amino acids. The CDR3 reads CAISGRDRKYEQYF. DNA for the CDR3: TGTGCCATCAGTGGGCGGGACAGGAAGTACGAGCAGTACTTC.

This chain uses TRBV10-3 with TRBJ2-7; 7 bases map to TRBD1. The CDR3 sequence is 15 residues long. Trimming cost V 4 bases and J 2 bases; bases outside gene matches: 8. The germline V gene encodes CDR1 ENHRY and CDR2 SYGVKD. CDR3 residues: CAISVLRGQTYEQYF. CDR3 sequence (DNA): TGTGCCATCAGTGTACTCCGGGGACAGACCTACGAGCAGTACTTC.

In its sample, this clone was seen a few times. This chain joins TRBV21-1 and TRBJ1-2; the D segment call TRBD1 is taken from the table without a DNA check. TRBV21-1 counts as a pseudogene. This CDR3 is built from 15 residues. CDR3 sequence reads: CASSKRTGRDYGYTF. The CDR3 DNA sequence: TGTGCCAGCAGCAAGAGGACAGGGAGGGACTATGGCTACACCTTC.